Following are 30 T cell receptor beta chains from one sample sequenced in a study of T cell repertoires in cytomegalovirus infection. Each CDR3 protein gets one entry after TCRdb re-called the reads with MiXCR. The profile shows more than 110,000 distinct CDR3 sequences, 32% of them singletons. No antigen has been assigned to these receptors. The specimen comprised CD8+ T cells from cultured PBMCs, sampled from culture after CMV antigen stimulation. The receptors originated from a human donor in good health (CMV status not recorded). Some clones in this sample may be carry-over from other donors' samples.

This clonotype was seen only a few times. The chain carries TRBV12-3 or TRBV12-4 and TRBJ1-3; maybe TRBD1 (5 bases). This CDR3 contains 15 residues. The V end lost 3 bases, the J end lost 0 bases, and 9 bases lay between the germline ends. In DNA form, the CDR3 reads TGTGCCAGCAGTTTCTCAGGGAACTCTGGAAACACCATATATTTT. Protein sequence: CASSFSGNSGNTIYF.

This chain uses TRBV12-3 or TRBV12-4 with TRBJ2-7, with 8 bases aligning to TRBD1. This CDR3 is 15 amino acids long. V was clipped by 6 bases and J by 4 bases; unmatched bases: 11. This CDR3 reads CASSPDRGLLYEQYF. The DNA of the CDR3 is TGTGCCAGCAGCCCTGACAGGGGTTTATTGTACGAGCAGTACTTC.

The chain combines TRBV25-1 with TRBJ1-5; no firm D call. Trimming cost V 6 bases and J 0 bases, with 9 bases left between them. Germline V CDR1 and CDR2: MGHDK, SYGVNS. The CDR3 has 14 amino acids. The CDR3 protein is CASRADDSNQPQHF. The CDR3 DNA is TGTGCCAGCAGGGCAGATGATAGCAATCAGCCCCAGCATTTT.

This clonotype was seen a handful of times. The chain has TRBV4-1 and TRBJ1-2, with TRBD1 identical over 9 bases. Germline V gene lookup returns CDR1 MGHRA and CDR2 YSYEKL. The V and J ends lost 3 bases and 5 bases, in that order; junction bases with no gene match: 10. The CDR3 sequence is 16 residues long. DNA of the CDR3: TGCGCCAGCAGCCAGGGGACGGGACAGGGTCCTTATGGCTACACCTTC. Translating gives CASSQGTGQGPYGYTF.

The chain links TRBV27 to TRBJ2-7; D is ambiguous. V lost 0 bases and J lost 2, with 8 bases in between. The V gene's germline CDR1 is MNHEY and CDR2 SMNVEV (reference sequence). The CDR3 totals 14 residues. The DNA for the CDR3 is TGTGCCAGCAGTTTATCGACTCTAGCCTACGAGCAGTACTTC. Protein sequence: CASSLSTLAYEQYF.

This clonotype was recorded a few times. The chain has TRBV28 and TRBJ2-7, with TRBD1 identical over 9 bases. In germline, CDR1 is MDHEN, CDR2 SYDVKM. J gave up 3 bases and V 6 bases, and 6 bases lay outside the gene matches. The CDR3 has 14 residues. This chain's CDR3 is CASSLVDRGYEQYF. CDR3 bases: TGTGCCAGCAGCCTAGTGGACAGGGGCTACGAGCAGTACTTC.

There are a few counts of this clonotype. This rearrangement joins TRBV5-6 to TRBJ2-2; perhaps TRBD1 as D (6 bases). This CDR3 region has 17 residues. The V and J ends lost 2 bases and 6 bases respectively, with 20 bases between them. Germline V gene lookup returns CDR1 SGHDT and CDR2 YYEEEE. Here the CDR3 reads CASSFSVAGVVSGELFF. The CDR3 DNA follows: TGTGCCAGCAGCTTTTCAGTGGCAGGGGTCGTATCCGGGGAGCTGTTTTTT.

In this sample, this clonotype turned up many times. CDR3 sequence reads: CASSPSGTEAFF. The CDR3 DNA is TGTGCCAGCTCACCGTCCGGCACTGAAGCTTTCTTT. The V call is TRBV18, the J call TRBJ1-1; D gene ambiguous. V lost 3 bases and J 4 bases, leaving 6 bases between the germline ends. The CDR3 has 12 amino acids. Looked up from germline, CDR1 is KGHSH and CDR2 is LQKENI.

The V gene is TRBV28, the J gene TRBJ2-1; TRBD1 or TRBD2 may be the D gene (5 bases each). The CDR3 totals 15 residues. With 6 bases removed from V and 3 bases from J, the gap between germline ends came to 15 bases. In germline, CDR1 is MDHEN, CDR2 SYDVKM. The CDR3: CASRGVGSNYNEQFF. The CDR3 DNA follows: TGTGCCAGCAGGGGGGTGGGTAGCAACTACAATGAGCAGTTCTTC.

The chain uses TRBV6-6 and TRBJ2-7, with D unresolved. V lost 5 bases to trimming and J lost 1 base, with 12 bases between them. Germline V gene sequence: CDR1 MNHNY, CDR2 SVGAGI (reference sequence). The CDR3 is 14 residues long. CDR3 region: CASSEPGASYEQYF. In DNA form, the CDR3 reads TGTGCCAGCAGTGAGCCAGGTGCGTCCTACGAGCAGTACTTC.

This clonotype showed up just a few times. The chain uses TRBV27 and TRBJ2-3; D possibly corresponds to TRBD1 (5 bases). Germline CDR1 MNHEY, CDR2 SMNVEV (reference sequence). V lost 6 bases to trimming and J lost 6 bases, with 22 bases between them. This CDR3 comprises 16 residues. CDR3 residues: CASRPGSPRHADTQYF. The CDR3 DNA reads as TGTGCCAGCAGGCCAGGGTCCCCTAGACACGCGGATACGCAGTATTTT.

The chain has TRBV7-9 and TRBJ1-3, with a possible D match to TRBD1 (5 bases). From germline, CDR1 is SEHNR and CDR2 FQNEAQ (reference sequence). V lost 6 bases and J 5 bases, leaving 14 bases between the germline ends. CDR3 length: 14 amino acids. The CDR3 loop reads CASSLGWGRNTIYF. CDR3 DNA sequence: TGTGCCAGCAGTCTCGGTTGGGGCAGAAACACCATATATTTT.

CDR3 residues: CSAQMLGQGRYEQYF. The CDR3 nucleotides read TGCAGTGCCCAAATGTTAGGACAGGGGAGGTACGAGCAGTACTTC. The chain couples TRBV20-1 to TRBJ2-7, with 9 positions matching TRBD1. In germline, CDR1 is DFQATT, CDR2 SNEGSKA (reference sequence). The CDR3 loop spans 15 amino acids. Germline trimming cut 6 bases from V and 4 bases from J; bases unmatched to any gene: 13.

This clonotype was seen many times. V usage is TRBV12-3 or TRBV12-4 and J usage is TRBJ1-1, with 7 bases that match TRBD1. The CDR3 totals 13 residues. The V segment lost 6 bases and the J segment 7 bases; nucleotides outside the gene matches: 8. The CDR3 nucleotides read TGTGCCAGCAGCGACAACTACAGGGGTGAAGCTTTCTTT. Translating gives CASSDNYRGEAFF.

The rearrangement links TRBV7-9 to TRBJ2-1; 13 positions match TRBD2. This CDR3 has 17 amino acids. V lost 5 bases, J lost 8 bases, and 12 bases stayed unmatched. Germline lookup yields CDR1 SEHNR and CDR2 FQNEAQ (reference sequence). The CDR3 region has the DNA TGTGCCAGCAGCGCCCCACTAGCGGGGGGGCAATTTGATGAGCAGTTCTTC. The encoded protein is CASSAPLAGGQFDEQFF.

The chain is built from TRBV27 and TRBJ1-1, with a weak D call TRBD1 (6 bases). The CDR3 sequence is 15 residues long. Trimming took off 2 bases at V and 1 base at J, with 11 bases between the two ends. Looked up from germline, CDR1 is MNHEY and CDR2 is SMNVEV (reference sequence). CDR3 nucleotide sequence: TGTGCCAGCAGTTTACAGACAGGAGAGAACACTGAAGCTTTCTTT. This sequence encodes CASSLQTGENTEAFF.

This chain links TRBV10-3 with TRBJ1-5; D might be TRBD1 (5 bases). The length of the CDR3 is 14 residues. Trimming left V 3 bases short and J 7 bases short, with 13 bases between. The V gene's germline CDR1 is ENHRY and CDR2 SYGVKD. Written as DNA, the CDR3 is TGTGCCATCAGTGAAGGGGAAGGGGAGCAGCCCCAGCATTTT. This sequence encodes CAISEGEGEQPQHF.

The rearrangement links TRBV7-9 to TRBJ2-3; D is possibly TRBD1 or TRBD2 (5 bases each). Germline-derived CDR1 and CDR2 are SEHNR and FQNEAQ (reference sequence). Trimming removed 11 bases at V and 6 bases at J, with 15 bases between. The CDR3 extends over 12 amino acids. CDR3 in amino acids: CARGPSSDTQYF. In DNA, the CDR3 is TGTGCCCGGGGCCCATCGAGTGATACGCAGTATTTT.

A note on this clonotype: This could be a read error, since a much larger clone is one nucleotide away. J is TRBJ2-5 and V is TRBV19; possible D gene TRBD2, 5 bases. Per the germline V gene, CDR1 is LNHDA and CDR2 is SQIVND (reference sequence). The CDR3 consists of 14 residues. V lost 2 bases, J lost 2 bases, and 9 bases lay in between. The CDR3 spells CASSITSSQETQYF. Here the CDR3 DNA reads TGTGCCAGTAGTATAACTAGTTCACAAGAGACCCAGTACTTC.

On this clonotype itself: As the CDR3 is not closed by the conserved phenylalanine or tryptophan, this likely results from a read error. The rearrangement links TRBV2 to TRBJ1-1, with a tentative D call TRBD1 (6 bases). V shed 10 bases and J shed 2 bases, with 14 bases lying between them. Looked up from germline, CDR1 is SNHLY and CDR2 is FYNNEI. This CDR3 has 13 residues. The CDR3, as DNA: TGTGCCACGGAACAGGGTGCCAACACTGAAGCTTTCGTT. It encodes CATEQGANTEAFV.

The chain combines TRBV14 with TRBJ2-3; D is unresolved. The CDR3 runs 15 residues. Trimming took 0 bases from V and 8 from J, leaving 15 bases between them. Germline lookup yields CDR1 SGHDN and CDR2 FVKESK. CDR3 bases: TGTGCCAGCAGCCAAGATCGGCCAATAGCCACTACGCAGTATTTT. Its protein is CASSQDRPIATTQYF.

The genes are TRBV7-2 and TRBJ2-2, with D unresolved. The germline V and J ends were trimmed by 3 bases and 3 bases, with 8 bases remaining between them. Germline V gene data show CDR1 as SGHTA and CDR2 as FQGNSA. The CDR3 totals 14 residues. CDR3 nucleotide sequence: TGTGCCAGCAGCTTTTCCCAGCACACCGGGGAGCTGTTTTTT. Encoded protein: CASSFSQHTGELFF. The full variable domain, its missing parts supplied by reference TRBV7-2 and TRBJ2-2, is GAGVSQSPSNKVTEKGKDVELRCDPISGHTALYWYRQSLGQGLEFLIYFQGNSAPDKSGLPSDRFSAERTGGSVSTLTIQRTQQEDSAVYLCASSFSQHTGELFFGEGSRLTVL.

The chain couples TRBV11-2 to TRBJ2-3; unclear D gene. The CDR3 loop spans 13 amino acids. The V end was cut by 5 bases, the J end by 3 bases, with 9 bases between. Germline values: CDR1 SGHAT, CDR2 FQNNGV. The CDR3 loop is CASSMTGTDTQYF. The CDR3 DNA is TGTGCCAGCAGCATGACTGGAACAGATACGCAGTATTTT.

This chain joins TRBV20-1 and TRBJ1-4; D call uncertain. There are 16 residues in the CDR3. Germline CDR1 is DFQATT and CDR2 is SNEGSKA (reference sequence). The germline V and J ends were trimmed by 0 bases and 3 bases, with 14 bases remaining between them. CDR3 sequence reads: CSARDFGSLPNEKLFF. For the CDR3, the DNA is TGCAGTGCTAGAGATTTCGGGTCCCTTCCTAATGAAAAACTGTTTTTT.

In DNA form, the CDR3 reads TGTGCCAGCAGTTTATTGGGGGGCACATATGGCTACACCTTC. Amino acids: CASSLLGGTYGYTF. The chain joins TRBV28 to TRBJ1-2, with a possible D match to TRBD1 (6 bases). Germline assignment: CDR1 MDHEN and CDR2 SYDVKM. V was cut by 1 base and J by 5 bases, with 11 bases left in between. This CDR3 has 14 amino acids.

The sample holds many counts of this clonotype. The V call is TRBV6-2 or TRBV6-3, the J call TRBJ1-4; D uncertain. With 9 bases removed from V and 8 bases from J, the gap between germline ends came to 13 bases. The CDR3 extends over 12 amino acids. The V gene's germline CDR1 is MNHEY and CDR2 SVGEGT. The CDR3 here is CASFSGGEKLFF. CDR3 DNA sequence: TGTGCCAGTTTCAGCGGCGGGGAAAAACTGTTTTTT.

This clonotype was counted between two and nine times. This chain uses TRBV7-9 with TRBJ2-1; TRBD2 is a possible D gene (5 bases). Germline V CDR1 and CDR2: SEHNR, FQNEAQ (reference sequence). CDR3 length: 15 residues. V lost 3 bases and J 2 bases, leaving 11 bases between the germline ends. The CDR3 spells CASSFLSGAYNEQFF. The CDR3 nucleotides read TGTGCCAGCAGCTTCTTATCCGGGGCCTACAATGAGCAGTTCTTC.

The rearrangement links TRBV5-5 to TRBJ1-4; tentatively, D is TRBD1 (6 bases). The CDR3 is 15 residues long. Germline loops: CDR1 SGHKS, CDR2 YYEKEE (reference sequence). V lost 4 bases to trimming and J lost 3 bases, with 13 bases between them. CDR3 sequence: CASSRGPMPNEKLFF. In DNA form, the CDR3 reads TGTGCCAGCAGCCGGGGGCCGATGCCTAATGAAAAACTGTTTTTT.

This chain uses TRBV4-1 with TRBJ2-2; TRBD1 matches at 7 bases. Trimming removed 3 bases from V and 6 bases from J; junction bases left unmatched: 4. The CDR3 covers 14 residues. The V gene's germline CDR1 is MGHRA and CDR2 YSYEKL. This chain's CDR3 is CASSQTGQAGELFF. In DNA, the CDR3 is TGCGCCAGCAGCCAGACAGGGCAGGCCGGGGAGCTGTTTTTT.

This clonotype has a count of ten or more. The CDR3 DNA is TGTGCCAGCAGTGGGGGGACAGGTCCTTACACTGAAGCTTTCTTT. It codes for CASSGGTGPYTEAFF. The chain links TRBV7-6 to TRBJ1-1; 8 bases map to TRBD1. V gave up 6 bases and J gave up 3 bases; unmatched junction bases: 9. The CDR3 covers 15 residues. Germline CDR1 reads SGHVS; CDR2 reads FNYEAQ.